What follows are 21 T cell receptor gamma chains derived from one specimen sequenced in a study of γδ T cells in repeated Plasmodium falciparum infection. Gammadelta T cells were flow-sorted from PBMC into Vgamma9/Vdelta2+ and Vdelta2-negative populations for bulk analysis. TCRdb reanalysed the multiplex PCR reads via CATT. The repertoire has 11,000 to 15,000 gamma-chain clones, 1.6% of them found once; the top ten carry less than 35%. Sequencing input: gamma-delta T cells from blood. The receptors derive from a pool of human donors (malaria-infected and uninfected, not separated).

This clone was seen repeatedly, ten times or more. A read error is likely here: a far larger clone is one base away. Distinct nucleotide sequences in the sample also encode this CDR3. The V and J genes are TRGV9 and TRGJ1 or TRGJ2. No J gene was available from TCRdb, and it was assigned here by a germline match of the DNA. CDR1 and CDR2 (germline): GITISATS, ISYDGTV (reference sequence). This CDR3 contains 11 residues. CDR3 DNA sequence: TGTGCCTTATGGGAGGTGCATGAGAAACTCTTT. Amino acids: CALWEVHEKLF.

As for this clone: This DNA's translation differs at residue 5 from TCRdb's protein, which comes from a much larger clone; a read error is likely, and the protein shown is translated from the DNA. The chain is built from TRGV4 and TRGJ1 or TRGJ2. Per germline, CDR1 EGSTGY and CDR2 YDSYTSSV. This CDR3 is 12 amino acids long. In nucleotides, the CDR3 is TGTGCCACCTGGTATGGGCTTTATAAGAAACTCTTT. This sequence encodes CATWYGLYKKLF.

As for this clone: Only one base separates this from a far larger clonotype, so it likely reflects a read error. The sample contains more than one DNA sequence encoding this CDR3. The chain is built from TRGV9 and TRGJ1 or TRGJ2. CDR3 length equals 13 residues. CDR1 and CDR2 (germline): GITISATS, ISYDGTV (reference sequence). The CDR3 nucleotides are TGTGCCTTGTGGGATTCGAATTATTATAAAAAACTCTTT. It is translated as CALWDSNYYKKLF.

This clone has a count of ten or more. It differs at one base from a far larger clone, so likely a read error. This same CDR3 is encoded by further DNA sequences in the sample. V is TRGV4 and J is TRGJ1 or TRGJ2. The length of the CDR3 is 13 residues. Germline CDR1 EGSTGY, CDR2 YDSYTSSV. CDR3: CATWDGPRYKKLF. The CDR3 DNA follows: TGTGCCACCTGGGATGGGCCAAGGTATAAGAAGCTCTTT.

As concerns this clone: TCRdb lists the protein of a much larger clone for this DNA, which differs at residues 9 and 12, so this is likely a read error; the protein given here is translated from the DNA itself. This chain links TRGV9 with TRGJ1 or TRGJ2. The J gene, missing from TCRdb, was assigned here through DNA to germline matching. CDR1 and CDR2 from the germline V gene are GITISATS and ISYDGTV (reference sequence). This CDR3 region has 18 residues. Germline trimming cut 0 bases from V and 2 bases from J; bases unmatched to any gene: 16. The CDR3 sequence is CALWEVQSCNSDYYKKLF. The DNA of the CDR3 is TGTGCCTTGTGGGAGGTGCAGTCCTGCAATTCGGATTATTATAAGAAACTCTTT.

This clone was detected ten times or more. This sequence is one base from a far larger clone and is likely a read error. In the same sample, other DNA sequences code for this CDR3. The V gene is TRGV9, the J gene TRGJ1 or TRGJ2. Germline V gene sequence: CDR1 GITISATS, CDR2 ISYDGTV (reference sequence). The CDR3 is made up of 15 amino acids. The CDR3 coding sequence is TGCGCCTTGTGGGAGGTAGGATTATTGGATTATAAGAAACTCTTT. Translating it yields CALWEVGLLDYKKLF.

This clone has ten or more counts. The same CDR3 is also encoded by other DNA sequences in this sample. V usage is TRGV9 and J usage is TRGJ1 or TRGJ2. Per the germline V gene, CDR1 is GITISATS and CDR2 is ISYDGTV (reference sequence). The CDR3 runs to 10 residues. Trimming cost V 2 bases and J 14 bases; bases outside gene matches: 6. CDR3 sequence: CALWEDKELF. For the CDR3, the DNA is TGTGCCTTGTGGGAGGATAAAGAACTCTTT.

Regarding this clone: A far larger clone is off by one base, so a read error is likely. This sample includes further DNA sequences coding for the same CDR3. The chain combines TRGV9 with TRGJ1 or TRGJ2. Assignment of the J gene here rests on matching the DNA to germline, because TCRdb gives none. The CDR3 is 12 amino acids. CDR1 and CDR2 (germline): GITISATS, ISYDGTV (reference sequence). CDR3 bases: TGTGCCTTGTGGAAGGATTACTATAAGAAACTCTTT. Translation: CALWKDYYKKLF.

This clone was seen more than once but under ten times. TCRdb shows a much larger clone's protein in place of this DNA's translation, and the two differ at residue 9, likely through a read error; the protein shown is translated from the DNA. V usage is TRGV2 and J usage is TRGJP2. Matching the DNA to germline supplied the J gene, which TCRdb does not give. The CDR3 has 18 amino acids. Losses at the gene ends were 0 bases for V and 0 bases for J; bases not matched to a gene: 10. Germline V gene lookup returns CDR1 EGSNGY and CDR2 YDSYNSKV. CDR3 loop: CATWDGLGVNSSDWIKTF. The CDR3 DNA sequence: TGTGCCACCTGGGACGGGCTCGGAGTAAATAGTAGTGATTGGATCAAGACGTTT.

In its sample, this clone was seen a few times. The protein TCRdb gives is from a much larger clone and does not agree with this DNA's translation at residue 9, likely a read error; the protein shown here comes from the DNA. The chain links TRGV4 to TRGJ1 or TRGJ2. V gave up 3 bases and J gave up 11 bases; unmatched junction bases: 13. In germline, CDR1 is EGSTGY, CDR2 YDSYTSSV. This CDR3 spans 13 amino acids. CDR3 protein: CATWDYLGSEKLF. The DNA for the CDR3 is TGTGCCACCTGGGATTATTTAGGGAGTGAGAAACTCTTT.

This clone was seen many times. It differs at one base from a far larger clone, so likely a read error. This sample includes further DNA sequences coding for the same CDR3. The rearrangement uses TRGV9 and TRGJ1 or TRGJ2. The J gene, absent from TCRdb, was called here by matching the DNA to germline. The CDR3 has 15 residues. The V gene's germline CDR1 is GITISATS and CDR2 ISYDGTV (reference sequence). CDR3 coding DNA: TGTGCCCTGTGGGAGGTGCCTGTCCGATATTATAAGAAACTCTTT. This codes for CALWEVPVRYYKKLF.

This clone was observed at least ten times. A read error is likely here: a far larger clone is one base away. The sample holds other DNA sequences that translate to the same CDR3. The chain links TRGV4 to TRGJ1 or TRGJ2. Germline V gene lookup returns CDR1 EGSTGY and CDR2 YDSYTSSV. This CDR3 has 13 residues. For the CDR3, the DNA is TGCGCCACCTGGGATTATTTAGGGAGGGAGAAACTCTTT. It specifies CATWDYLGREKLF.

This clone has a count of ten or more. TCRdb has a much larger clone's protein, which differs at residue 8 from the translation of this DNA, likely because of a read error; what is shown is the protein translated from the DNA. The chain is built from TRGV9 and TRGJ1 or TRGJ2. No J gene is reported in TCRdb; it was inferred here by comparing the DNA with germline. This CDR3 has 11 amino acids. In germline, CDR1 is GITISATS, CDR2 ISYDGTV (reference sequence). CDR3 amino acids: CALWEYYRKLF. As DNA, the CDR3 is TGTGCCTTGTGGGAATATTATAGGAAACTCTTT.

About this clone: A far larger clone is only one base removed, so a read error is likely. Other nucleotide sequences in the sample specify the same CDR3. The chain combines TRGV4 with TRGJ1 or TRGJ2. No J gene is reported in TCRdb; it was inferred here by comparing the DNA with germline. From germline, CDR1 is EGSTGY and CDR2 YDSYTSSV. The ends lost 0 bases at V and 10 bases at J; junction bases unmatched: 6. The CDR3 runs 12 residues. The CDR3 here is CATWDGLYKKLF. CDR3 DNA: TGTGCCACCTGGGATGGGCTTTACAAGAAACTCTTT.

DNA of the CDR3: TGTGCCTTGTGGGAGACCCTGGGAAACTCTTTTGCAGTGGAACAACACTGGTTGTCACAGGTAAGTATCGGAAGAATACAACATTTC. Protein sequence: CALWETLGNSFAVEQHWLSQVSIGRIQHF. No J gene was called, and the V gene is TRGV9. CDR1 GITISATS and CDR2 ISYDGTV come from the germline V gene (reference sequence). The CDR3 spans 29 residues.

Of note for this clone: The protein TCRdb lists belongs to a much larger clone and differs from this DNA's translation at residue 9, which points to a read error; the protein shown is made from the DNA. The chain couples TRGV9 to TRGJ1 or TRGJ2. The J gene is absent in TCRdb and was assigned here via DNA matching to germline. The CDR3 is 13 amino acids. J lost 9 bases, V lost 2 bases, and 10 bases had no gene match. CDR1 is GITISATS, CDR2 ISYDGTV, per germline (reference sequence). The CDR3 DNA reads as TGTGCCTTGTGGGAGGCGCTGGATTGTAAGAAACTCTTT. Translated, it gives CALWEALDCKKLF.

This clone showed up many times. TCRdb assigns this DNA the protein of a much larger clone, which departs from its translation at residue 9; this likely reflects a read error, and the protein shown comes from translating the DNA. The genes are TRGV9 and TRGJ1 or TRGJ2. The germline CDR1 and CDR2 sequences are GITISATS and ISYDGTV (reference sequence). After removal of 0 bases from V and 15 bases from J, the junction contained 8 bases not matched to a gene. CDR3 size: 11 residues. CDR3: CALWEVRMRLF. The CDR3 DNA is TGTGCCTTGTGGGAGGTGAGGATGAGACTCTTT.

This clone was observed a handful of times. The protein TCRdb lists belongs to a much larger clone and differs from this DNA's translation at residue 7, which points to a read error; the protein shown is made from the DNA. The chain has TRGV2 and TRGJ1 or TRGJ2. Unmatched junction bases numbered 7, after V lost 5 bases and J lost 12 bases. Germline CDR1 reads EGSNGY; CDR2 reads YDSYNSKV. The CDR3 loop spans 10 amino acids. The CDR3 spells CATWGERKLF. As DNA, the CDR3 is TGTGCCACCTGGGGCGAGCGGAAACTCTTT.

With respect to this clone: The TCRdb protein comes from a much larger clone and disagrees with this DNA's translation at residue 7, likely due to a read error; the protein given here is derived from the DNA. As DNA, the CDR3 is TGTGCCACCTGGGATAGGGTCAAAGATAAGAAACTCTTT. It translates to CATWDRVKDKKLF. The V gene is TRGV8, the J gene TRGJ1 or TRGJ2. The CDR3 has 13 amino acids. V lost 0 bases and J lost 8; bases outside the gene matches: 7. Germline V lookup: CDR1 VENAVY, CDR2 YDSYNSRV.

This clone appeared a few times. The protein given by TCRdb reflects a much larger clone and differs at residue 4 from this DNA's translation, likely from a read error; the protein shown is the DNA's translation. The V gene is TRGV9, the J gene TRGJ1 or TRGJ2. The J gene comes from matching the DNA to germline here; TCRdb lacks it. Germline loops: CDR1 GITISATS, CDR2 ISYDGTV (reference sequence). This CDR3 has 13 residues. CDR3 loop: CALREALLSKKLF. The CDR3 DNA follows: TGTGCCTTGCGGGAGGCCCTACTATCTAAGAAACTCTTT.

The chain is built from TRGV3 and TRGJ1 or TRGJ2. TCRdb offers no J gene call, so here the DNA was matched to germline to obtain one. The CDR3 totals 12 residues. V lost 6 bases and J lost 12; bases outside the gene matches: 14. Germline CDR1 is VTNTFY and CDR2 is YDVSTARD (reference sequence). The CDR3, as DNA: TGTGCCACCTGGACAGGCCAAAGGAGGAAACTCTTT. Encoded protein: CATWTGQRRKLF.